The clone carrying this TCR beta chain was counted a few times. Its antigen remains unidentified. The J segment lost 3 bases and the V segment lost 9 bases, leaving 11 bases of the junction unmatched. Germline V lookup: CDR1 LNHDA, CDR2 SQIVND (reference sequence). The CDR3 consists of 15 residues. Oncomine TCR Beta short-read sequencing was applied to DNA from cultured CD4+ T cells. Genomic DNA was extracted from cultured CD4+ T cells. TCRdb passed the PCR reads through MiXCR, listing each CDR3 protein once. This table holds 22,000 or so distinct CDR3 sequences, around 45% found once. Treatment: approximately 10-day PBMC culture with coronavirus spike peptide pools or control peptides (ViraFEST assay). Peptide pool stimulation in ViraFEST expanded antigen-specific T cells, whose TCRs were then sequenced. Negative selection isolated the CD4+ T cells once the cells had been cultured for around 11 days.

The entry originates in a study of vaccination and CD4 T cells after COVID-19. The sequence was obtained from a human donor who had recovered from COVID-19. Sequenced: CD4+ T cells from blood, cultured in vitro. The chain uses TRBV19 and TRBJ2-7; TRBD1 matches at 10 bases. The CDR3 loop is CARGRGQGISYEQYF. The CDR3 DNA reads as TGTGCCAGGGGGCGGGGACAGGGGATCAGCTACGAGCAGTACTTC.